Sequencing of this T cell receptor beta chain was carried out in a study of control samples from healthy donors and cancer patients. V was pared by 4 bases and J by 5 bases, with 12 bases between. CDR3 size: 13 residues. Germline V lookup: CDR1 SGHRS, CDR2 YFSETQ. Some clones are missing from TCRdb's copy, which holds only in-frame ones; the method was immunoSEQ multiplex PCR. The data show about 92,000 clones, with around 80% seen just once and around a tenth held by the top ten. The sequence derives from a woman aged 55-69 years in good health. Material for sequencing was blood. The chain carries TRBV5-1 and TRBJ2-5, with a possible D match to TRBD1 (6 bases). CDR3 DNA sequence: TGCGCCAGCAGCCCCGACAGGACCGAGACCCAGTACTTC. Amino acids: CASSPDRTETQYF.